A selection of T cell receptor beta chains follows, all from one sample in a study of post-analysis software for immune sequencing data. Each CDR3 protein is one row after TCRdb ran MiXCR on the PCR reads. This table has under 200,000 distinct CDR3 sequences, 30% to 45% appearing once. Sequenced material: blood, taken after autologous hematopoietic stem cell transplantation. The receptors stem from a girl aged 5 to 17 with multiple sclerosis. CDR3s include the opening cysteine and the closing phenylalanine or tryptophan.

>TRBV4-2
CASSQDTFRGLAKSYEQYF
>TRBV12-3/TRBV12-4
CASSFPTGGIDEQFF
>TRBV4-1
CASSQDQAGVADTQYF
>TRBV29-1
CSAEARRGYTF
>TRBV30
CAWSDRSNQPQHF
>TRBV29-1
CSGGSLGETQYF
>TRBV10-3
CAISESLAAYQETQYF
>TRBV6-5
CASSGPSFEQYF
>TRBV7-2
CAGSPLAGGSEQYF
>TRBV7-2
CASSLVPLYEQYF
>TRBV7-2
CASSLGLATYEQYF
>TRBV27
CASSLSGSPTQYF
>TRBV20-1
CSARARTSGLYQETQFF
>TRBV9
CASSVGGTEAFF
>TRBV5-5
CASTLGWGEQYF
>TRBV29-1
CSVREGHGELFF